A single sample gave rise to the 6 T cell receptor beta chains below, sequenced in a study of shared clonotypes between healthy human individuals. The assay was immunoSEQ multiplex PCR, and TCRdb's table has in-frame clones only and misses some. The repertoire holds a few hundred thousand clones, with almost 97% as singletons. The sequenced material came from naive CD4+ T cells sorted from blood. As for subset: CD45RA+ positively selected. Receptors were obtained from a woman under 40 in good health.

The rearrangement uses TRBV27 and TRBJ1-1; D unresolved. V was shortened by 6 bases and J by 3 bases, with 11 bases between the two germline ends. CDR1 MNHEY and CDR2 SMNVEV come from the germline V gene (reference sequence). CDR3 size: 13 residues. Here the CDR3 DNA reads TGTGCCAGCAGCTTAGTGGAGGACACTGAAGCTTTCTTT. The encoded protein is CASSLVEDTEAFF.

This rearrangement joins TRBV28 to TRBJ1-1, with 7 nucleotides matching TRBD1. The V gene's germline CDR1 is MDHEN and CDR2 SYDVKM. With V trimmed by 3 bases and J by 4 bases, 8 bases remained unmatched. CDR3 length: 15 amino acids. CDR3 sequence (DNA): TGTGCCAGCAGTTTGACAGGGTACAGGGCCACTGAAGCTTTCTTT. This encodes CASSLTGYRATEAFF.

This clone showed up just once. The chain is built from TRBV28 and TRBJ2-1; 8 nucleotides line up with TRBD2. V dropped 3 bases and J dropped 2; count of bases not matched to a gene: 3. Looked up from germline, CDR1 is MDHEN and CDR2 is SYDVKM. The length of the CDR3 is 15 residues. As DNA, the CDR3 is TGTGCCAGCAGTTTCGCGGGGGGCCCCTACAATGAGCAGTTCTTC. It encodes CASSFAGGPYNEQFF. The full variable domain, rest sourced from reference TRBV28 and TRBJ2-1, is DVKVTQSSRYLVKRTGEKVFLECVQDMDHENMFWYRQDPGLGLRLIYFSYDVKMKEKGDIPEGYSVSREKKERFSLILESASTNQTSMYLCASSFAGGPYNEQFFGPGTRLTVL.

The chain has TRBV28 and TRBJ2-5; 7 bases agree with TRBD1. V was pared by 10 bases and J by 5 bases, with 10 bases of the junction left unmatched. Germline V CDR1 and CDR2: MDHEN, SYDVKM. The CDR3 runs to 13 residues. The CDR3 here is CATSGGAPETQYF. DNA for the CDR3: TGTGCCACCTCAGGGGGTGCCCCGGAGACCCAGTACTTC.

The rearrangement uses TRBV11-3 and TRBJ2-3, with a weak D call TRBD1 (5 bases). The CDR3 has 13 residues. Germline V lookup: CDR1 SGHNT, CDR2 YENEEA. V lost 5 bases and J 2 bases, leaving 8 bases between the germline ends. The CDR3 is CASSPDNTDTQYF. The CDR3 coding sequence is TGTGCCAGCAGCCCGGACAACACAGATACGCAGTATTTT. Full variable domain (outside the CDR3, taken from reference TRBV11-3 and TRBJ2-3): EAGVVQSPRYKIIEKKQPVAFWCNPISGHNTLYWYLQNLGQGPELLIRYENEEAVDDSQLPKDRFSAERLKGVDSTLKIQPAELGDSAVYLCASSPDNTDTQYFGPGTRLTVL.

The chain has TRBV9 and TRBJ2-1, with D possibly TRBD2 on 6 matching bases. Germline CDR1 and CDR2: SGDLS and YYNGEE. The CDR3 is made up of 15 amino acids. V lost 0 bases and J 2 bases, leaving 9 bases between the germline ends. Here the CDR3 reads CASSVDSGTYNEQFF. The CDR3 DNA reads TGTGCCAGCAGCGTAGATAGCGGTACCTACAATGAGCAGTTCTTC. The full variable domain, in which reference TRBV9 and TRBJ2-1 provide the parts outside the CDR3, is DSGVTQTPKHLITATGQRVTLRCSPRSGDLSVYWYQQSLDQGLQFLIQYYNGEERAKGNILERFSAQQFPDLHSELNLSSLELGDSALYFCASSVDSGTYNEQFFGPGTRLTVL.